The rows below give T cell receptor beta chains drawn from one sample of a study of human T cells and chemical hapten exposure. TCRdb processed the RACE reads anew with MiXCR; each CDR3 protein has one entry. Seen here are about 51,000 distinct CDR3 sequences, approximately 9.8% observed once, and the top ten hold more than 13%. Sample: whole blood, taken in connection with sensitization to the hapten diphenylcyclopropenone (DPC). The receptor source for this set is a woman between 40 and 50 years old with alopecia areata. Some clones in this sample may be carry-over from other donors' samples. The CDR3 runs from the conserved cysteine through the conserved F or W. D genes are given only for firm matches. Clone size, where shown, is once, few, many, or a class for clones that have expanded.

J gene	clone size	V gene	CDR3 length	D gene	CDR3 DNA	CDR3 protein
TRBJ2-3	many	TRBV2	15	TRBD2	TGTGCCAGCTGTCTGTTGAGCGGGGGGCCGGATACGCAGTATTTT	CASCLLSGGPDTQYF
TRBJ2-7	-	TRBV20-1	13	-	TGCAGTGCTGAGTCGGACAGAGACTACGAGCAGTACTTC	CSAESDRDYEQYF
TRBJ2-5	many	TRBV7-8	12	-	TGTGCCAGCAGCTTGATCCTGGAGACCCAGTACTTC	CASSLILETQYF
TRBJ2-7	many	TRBV11-1	14	-	TGTGCCAGCAGCCAGGGGGACTATACCTACGAGCAGTACTTC	CASSQGDYTYEQYF
TRBJ2-2	once	TRBV28	17	TRBD1	TGTGCCAGCAGTAATAACCCGGGACAGGGGAACACCGGGGAGCTGTTTTTT	CASSNNPGQGNTGELFF
TRBJ2-3	few	TRBV2	15	TRBD2	TGTGCCAGCAGTGCGGGGCGGGGGGCCACAGATACGCAGTATTTT	CASSAGRGATDTQYF
TRBJ1-2	many	TRBV2	13	-	TGTGCCAGCACTAAAGCAGGGGCCTATGGCTACACCTTC	CASTKAGAYGYTF
TRBJ1-1	few	TRBV11-3	16	TRBD1	TGTGCCAGCAGCTTAGACGCGGGGACAGGGAACACTGAAGCTTTCTTT	CASSLDAGTGNTEAFF
TRBJ1-4	-	TRBV5-4	15	TRBD1	TGTGCCAGCAGCTCCCGACAGGGAGTTGATGAAAAACTGTTTTTT	CASSSRQGVDEKLFF
TRBJ1-5	few	TRBV30	13	-	TGTGCCTGGAGTGTATCCGGAAATCAGCCCCAGCATTTT	CAWSVSGNQPQHF
TRBJ2-7	many	TRBV10-3	13	-	TGTGCCATCAGTGAGTCGGCTAGCTACGAGCAGTACTTC	CAISESASYEQYF
TRBJ2-5	few	TRBV9	14	-	TGTGCCAGCAGCGGAGGACAGTACCAAGAGACCCAGTACTTC	CASSGGQYQETQYF
TRBJ2-1	-	TRBV3-1	17	-	TGTGCCAGCAGCCCCTCCGGCGGCAGACTATCCTACAATGAGCAGTTCTTC	CASSPSGGRLSYNEQFF
TRBJ2-7	many	TRBV4-2	14	TRBD1	TGTGCCAGCAGCCAAGCCGACAGGGCCGACGAGCAGTACTTC	CASSQADRADEQYF